These 2 T cell receptor beta chains share one sample of origin, sequenced in a study of T cell responses to AZD1222 COVID-19 vaccine. TCRdb's table, derived via immunoSEQ multiplex PCR, lists solely in-frame clones and lacks some. The sample records 95,000 to 150,000 clones, 70% to 90% being singletons. The input for sequencing was peripheral blood, taken on day 0 of AZD1222 vaccination. These TCRs come from an adult in good health.

The chain has TRBV11-2 and TRBJ2-1; D is perhaps TRBD1 or TRBD2 (5 bases each). V lost 1 base and J 5 bases, leaving 15 bases between the germline ends. In germline, CDR1 is SGHAT, CDR2 FQNNGV. The CDR3 loop spans 16 amino acids. The CDR3 reads CASSLGRGTADNEQFF. The CDR3 nucleotides are TGTGCCAGCAGCTTAGGACGGGGCACCGCCGACAATGAGCAGTTCTTC.

The genes are TRBV6-5 and TRBJ2-2, with 13 bases aligning to TRBD2. This CDR3 spans 13 amino acids. J was trimmed by 7 bases and V by 8 bases; bases with no gene match: 1. Germline CDR1 reads MNHEY; CDR2 reads SVGAGI. The CDR3, as DNA: TGTGCCAGCTGGACTAGCGGGAGCGGGGAGCTGTTTTTT. Encoded protein: CASWTSGSGELFF.